This T cell receptor (beta chain) was recorded in a study of shared clonotypes between healthy human individuals. The wider study: Researchers drew samples from two women and a few men aged 18 to 49.

The CDR3 runs 13 residues. Deletions cut 7 bases from V and 5 bases from J, with 12 bases between. Germline V gene sequence: CDR1 MNHNY, CDR2 SVGAGI (reference sequence). The method was immunoSEQ multiplex PCR; TCRdb's version includes in-frame clones alone and lacks a portion of them. The table shows 190,000 or so clones, with about 68% occurring only once. This clone was seen a few times. The sequenced sample was memory CD4+ T cells sorted from blood. Subset: CD45RA-negative fraction. The chain is built from TRBV6-6 and TRBJ1-5; weak D call: TRBD1 (6 bases). This clonotype was sampled from a man aged 25-45 years in good health. CDR3 in amino acids: CASTVAGDQPQHF. CDR3 coding DNA: TGTGCCAGCACGGTGGCAGGGGATCAGCCCCAGCATTTT.